This TCR beta chain emerged from a study of blood T cells in healthy people across ages. A second 7 to 11 cycle PCR used barcoded and J-beta primers. With 12 random nucleotides, a template-switch adaptor tagged each individual cDNA molecule. TCRdb re-derived calls from the 5' RACE reads in MiXCR, one entry per CDR3 protein. This table holds about 1.5 million distinct CDR3 sequences, around two fifths found once. CDR1 and CDR2 (germline): MNHNS, SASEGT. The CDR3 has 15 amino acids. Deletions cut 4 bases from V and 8 bases from J, with 20 bases between. Sequencing was done on a sample of blood. This TCR was sampled from a woman between 18 and 29 years old in good health. The chain combines TRBV6-1 with TRBJ1-2; the D gene is possibly TRBD1 (6 bases). The CDR3 protein is CASSGQQGQTGGYTF. The CDR3 DNA reads as TGTGCCAGCAGTGGACAACAGGGCCAAACTGGGGGCTACACCTTC.